A single sample is the source of the 15 T cell receptor beta chains below, sequenced in a study of blood T cell repertoires in COVID-19. The protocol was immunoSEQ multiplex PCR, while the TCRdb copy is restricted to in-frame clones and leaves out a portion. Among some 400,000 clones, 80% to 95% were seen once, and the ten largest hold roughly 0.9%. The sequenced material came from PBMCs or T cells enriched from blood (not recorded which). The receptor source for this set is a woman in her thirties or forties who had been exposed to COVID-19.

This chain links TRBV25-1 with TRBJ2-5; tentatively, D is TRBD2 (7 bases). Germline values: CDR1 MGHDK, CDR2 SYGVNS. Trimming removed 8 bases at V and 5 bases at J, with 24 bases between. The CDR3 is 16 residues long. The CDR3, as DNA: TGTGCCAGCCATCTAGGGGAGGGGGTTGCGTTTGAGACCCAGTACTTC. Translation gives CASHLGEGVAFETQYF.

DNA for the CDR3: TGTGCCAGCAGCTTAAGGCGGGAGGCCCCCTACGAGCAGTACTTC. Translation: CASSLRREAPYEQYF. The chain carries TRBV11-3 and TRBJ2-7, with 8 positions matching TRBD2. V was clipped by 2 bases and J by 2 bases; unmatched bases: 5. The CDR3 loop spans 15 amino acids. Germline V gene lookup returns CDR1 SGHNT and CDR2 YENEEA.

The chain is built from TRBV6-2 or TRBV6-3 and TRBJ1-5, with D unresolved. This CDR3 has 15 amino acids. Trimming left V 5 bases short and J 6 bases short, with 17 bases between. The germline V gene encodes CDR1 MNHEY and CDR2 SVGEGT. The DNA of the CDR3 is TGTGCCAGCAGTAATAACGGGGTCATATTTCAGCCCCAGCATTTT. This gives the protein CASSNNGVIFQPQHF.

In this sample, this clone turned up a few times. The genes are TRBV2 and TRBJ1-6; 7 bases match TRBD1. Per germline, CDR1 SNHLY and CDR2 FYNNEI. The ends lost 6 bases at V and 8 bases at J; junction bases unmatched: 10. The CDR3 runs 15 residues. Here the CDR3 reads CASRKTGTEDSPLHF. In nucleotides, the CDR3 is TGTGCCAGCAGGAAAACCGGGACAGAAGATTCACCCCTCCACTTT.

The rearrangement joins TRBV18 to TRBJ1-4, with 7 bases that match TRBD1. CDR1 is KGHSH, CDR2 LQKENI, per germline. This CDR3 is built from 13 residues. With 6 bases clipped from V and 6 bases from J, the junction kept 4 bases outside the gene matches. The CDR3 bases are TGTGCCAGCTCCCCAGGGACAGATGAAAAACTGTTTTTT. Its protein is CASSPGTDEKLFF.

The chain has TRBV3-1 (or the pseudogene TRBV3-2) and TRBJ2-7; TRBD2 agrees at 7 bases. The CDR3 consists of 17 residues. Per germline, CDR1 LGHDT and CDR2 YNNKEL (reference sequence). V trimming: 3 bases; J trimming: 6 bases; junction bases outside the gene matches: 17. CDR3 loop: CASSQGGWRGGPSEQYF. Written as DNA, the CDR3 is TGTGCCAGCAGCCAGGGGGGGTGGCGAGGCGGACCTTCCGAGCAGTACTTC.

V gene TRBV7-2 combines with J gene TRBJ2-1, with 11 bases that match TRBD1. The CDR3 totals 14 residues. From germline, CDR1 is SGHTA and CDR2 FQGNSA. Unmatched junction bases numbered 5, after V lost 8 bases and J lost 5 bases. In nucleotides, the CDR3 is TGTGCCAGCGTTCGGGACAGGGGGGACAATGAGCAGTTCTTC. It translates to CASVRDRGDNEQFF.

The chain links TRBV29-1 to TRBJ2-7; TRBD2 matches at 7 bases. The CDR3 runs to 14 residues. The ends lost 3 bases at V and 3 bases at J; junction bases unmatched: 8. Germline CDR1 and CDR2: SQVTM and ANQGSEA. The CDR3 coding sequence is TGCAGCGTTGATGGCAGCGGGACGGGCTACGAGCAGTACTTC. Protein product: CSVDGSGTGYEQYF.

The chain is built from TRBV6-4 and TRBJ2-1; TRBD1 matches at 9 bases. The CDR3 contains 19 residues. Germline V gene sequence: CDR1 MRHNA, CDR2 SNTAGT. V shed 1 base and J 8 bases; nucleotides not matched to a gene: 18. DNA for the CDR3: TGTGCCAGCAGTGACTTTTTTGTCGTTGGGACAGGGTTTTATCATGAGCAGTTCTTC. It yields the protein CASSDFFVVGTGFYHEQFF.

V gene TRBV5-1 combines with J gene TRBJ1-1; the D gene is possibly TRBD1 (6 bases). The germline V gene encodes CDR1 SGHRS and CDR2 YFSETQ. The CDR3 is 13 residues long. V was cut by 0 bases and J by 3 bases, with 6 bases left in between. The CDR3 bases are TGCGCCAGCAGCTTGGACAGGGACACTGAAGCTTTCTTT. Amino acids: CASSLDRDTEAFF. Full variable domain (outside the CDR3, taken from reference TRBV5-1 and TRBJ1-1): KAGVTQTPRYLIKTRGQQVTLSCSPISGHRSVSWYQQTPGQGLQFLFEYFSETQRNKGNFPGRFSGRQFSNSRSEMNVSTLELGDSALYLCASSLDRDTEAFFGQGTRLTVV.

V gene TRBV2 combines with J gene TRBJ1-2, with 7 nucleotides matching TRBD1. Germline V gene sequence: CDR1 SNHLY, CDR2 FYNNEI. The CDR3 spans 16 residues. Losses at the gene ends were 4 bases for V and 5 bases for J; bases not matched to a gene: 13. CDR3 sequence (DNA): TGTGCCAGCAGTGGGACAGGTCCGGCATCGAGGTATGGCTACACCTTC. This encodes CASSGTGPASRYGYTF.

The chain is built from TRBV19 and TRBJ2-6; D unresolved. The CDR3 spans 14 residues. Trimming took off 5 bases at V and 2 bases at J, with 7 bases between the two ends. CDR1 LNHDA and CDR2 SQIVND come from the germline V gene (reference sequence). The CDR3 protein is CASSEATGANVLTF. DNA of the CDR3: TGTGCCAGTAGTGAAGCAACTGGGGCCAACGTCCTGACTTTC.

V is TRBV15 and J is TRBJ2-1, with D unclear. Germline loops: CDR1 LNHNV, CDR2 YYDKDF (reference sequence). V was shortened by 4 bases and J by 4 bases, with 14 bases between the two germline ends. The CDR3 extends over 15 amino acids. The DNA for the CDR3 is TGTGCCACCAGCAACGCCAGGATGCCGTACAATGAGCAGTTCTTC. The encoded protein is CATSNARMPYNEQFF.

This sequence joins TRBV30 and TRBJ1-1; possible D gene TRBD1, 6 bases. The CDR3 contains 15 residues. Germline loops: CDR1 GTSNPN, CDR2 SVGIG (reference sequence). The V end was cut by 5 bases, the J end by 6 bases, with 22 bases between. CDR3 in amino acids: CAWSGKGGARPEAFF. The CDR3 nucleotides are TGTGCCTGGTCAGGAAAGGGGGGGGCAAGGCCTGAAGCTTTCTTT.

This chain connects TRBV6-1 to TRBJ1-5, with no clear D. Germline values: CDR1 MNHNS, CDR2 SASEGT. The CDR3 runs 15 residues. V dropped 0 bases and J dropped 3 bases, with 9 bases sitting between them. As DNA, the CDR3 is TGTGCCAGCAGTGAAGCCGGAGGGATCAATCAGCCCCAGCATTTT. Protein sequence: CASSEAGGINQPQHF.